This TCR beta chain was sequenced for a study of blood T cell repertoires in COVID-19. Looking at the study overall: Sources were T cells, B-cell-depleted T cells, or PBMCs; the material itself was cDNA or gDNA.

As originally analysed: Reference gene primers were amplified, and this amplification served to estimate nucleated cell counts. Here immunoSEQ multiplex PCR was the method, and the copy in TCRdb shows in-frame clones only, minus some. That table supplies the V and J calls and clone size; D and trimming were determined from the DNA. The data hold tens of thousands of clones, with about 82% observed a single time. CDR1 and CDR2 (germline): MNHEY, SVGEGT. The J segment lost 0 bases and the V segment lost 3 bases, leaving 2 bases of the junction unmatched. The CDR3 extends over 15 amino acids. This clone appeared once.

This clonotype was sampled from a man older than 75 with active COVID-19. The sequenced sample consisted of peripheral blood. The rearrangement uses TRBV6-2 or TRBV6-3 and TRBJ1-5; 7 bases agree with TRBD1. The CDR3 DNA follows: TGTGCCAGCAGTTATACAGGGGATAGCAATCAGCCCCAGCATTTT. Translating it yields CASSYTGDSNQPQHF.